This note documents a single TCR beta chain sequence. This CDR3 contains 16 residues. The germline V gene has CDR1 LNHDA and CDR2 SQIVND (reference sequence). V gave up 4 bases and J gave up 7 bases, with 22 bases separating them. These data originate in a study of blood T cell repertoires in COVID-19. Study information: Both acute and convalescent COVID-19 samples were obtained from the United States, Italy and Spain.

Assay used: immunoSEQ multiplex PCR; TCRdb lists only in-frame clones, some missing. The sample lists 280,000 or so clones, approximately 91% occurring once. The source is a woman aged 55-69 years with acute or convalescent COVID-19. Source material: peripheral blood. This chain connects TRBV19 to TRBJ1-2; D not resolved. In nucleotides, the CDR3 is TGTGCCAGTAGTAATGGGCCCCACAGTTCTATTCGTGGCTACACCTTC. Amino acid sequence: CASSNGPHSSIRGYTF.